These 27 T cell receptor beta chains originate from one sample sequenced in a study of blood T cells in healthy people across ages. Next came a second PCR, run for about 6 to 12 cycles, which used a sample-barcoded 5' primer along with a J-beta primer mix. Each CDR3 protein gets one entry after TCRdb re-called the 5' RACE reads with MiXCR. Of about 760,000 distinct CDR3 sequences in the sample, 56% were seen once. Sequenced input: blood. These receptors were collected from a man aged 35 to 55 in good health.

Written as DNA, the CDR3 is TGTGCCAGCAGCCCGAGACCCGGACAGGGCTACAATGAGCAGTTCTTC. Amino acid sequence: CASSPRPGQGYNEQFF. The chain employs TRBV14 and TRBJ2-1; 8 bases are shared with TRBD1. Germline assignment: CDR1 SGHDN and CDR2 FVKESK. The CDR3 has 16 residues. Germline trimming cut 4 bases from V and 3 bases from J; bases unmatched to any gene: 8.

The rearrangement joins TRBV9 to TRBJ2-5; TRBD2 might be the D (6 bases). Germline assignment: CDR1 SGDLS and CDR2 YYNGEE. CDR3 length equals 15 residues. Trimming took 3 bases from V and 1 from J, leaving 13 bases between them. CDR3 sequence: CASSAGAGLQETQYF. The CDR3 nucleotides are TGTGCCAGCAGCGCCGGGGCGGGGCTCCAAGAGACCCAGTACTTC.

The rearrangement joins TRBV6-1 to TRBJ2-1; D unresolved. The CDR3 consists of 15 residues. CDR1 is MNHNS and CDR2 is SASEGT in the germline V gene. Trimming stripped 6 bases from V and 4 bases from J, with 16 bases between. The CDR3 nucleotides are TGTGCCAGCAGGGATGACGGAGTGAGTTACAATGAGCAGTTCTTC. This codes for CASRDDGVSYNEQFF.

A note on this clonotype: One junction end does not reproduce the germline sequence, and a read error may be involved. The chain links TRBV4-3 to TRBJ2-5; possible D gene TRBD2, 5 bases. Germline V lookup: CDR1 LGHNA, CDR2 YSLEER. The length of the CDR3 is 17 residues. Here the CDR3 reads CVSSQDARAGRRETQYF. In nucleotides, the CDR3 is TGCGTCAGCAGCCAAGACGCAAGGGCGGGCCGACGGGAGACCCAGTACTTC.

V is TRBV7-3 and J is TRBJ2-4, with 8 bases that match TRBD2. The closer fit of TRBJ2-5 to the DNA end suggests the J call may be wrong. CDR3 length: 16 residues. Germline V CDR1 and CDR2: SGHTA, FQGTGA. The CDR3: CASSLFPSGREETQYF. The CDR3, as DNA: TGTGCCAGCAGCTTATTTCCGAGCGGGAGAGAGGAGACCCAGTACTTC.

J is TRBJ2-5 and V is TRBV6-1; the D is unclear. Per germline, CDR1 MNHNS and CDR2 SASEGT. Trimming cost V 0 bases and J 0 bases, with 8 bases left between them. This CDR3 contains 15 residues. This CDR3 reads CASSEAIANQETQYF. The CDR3 nucleotides are TGTGCCAGCAGTGAAGCCATCGCGAACCAAGAGACCCAGTACTTC.

The chain joins TRBV29-1 to TRBJ2-1; D possibly matches TRBD1 or TRBD2 (6 bases each). Germline V gene lookup returns CDR1 SQVTM and CDR2 ANQGSEA. Trimming removed 3 bases at V and 0 bases at J, with 18 bases between. This CDR3 is 17 amino acids long. The CDR3 sequence is CSVEGGWGTRSYNEQFF. The CDR3 DNA sequence: TGCAGCGTTGAGGGGGGCTGGGGCACCCGCTCCTACAATGAGCAGTTCTTC.

This clonotype was counted between two and nine times. The CDR3 nucleotides read TGTGCCAGCAGTTACCCTGTGGGCAGGGGAGTTAGGGAGACCCAGTACTTC. Translated, it gives CASSYPVGRGVRETQYF. This sequence joins TRBV6-5 and TRBJ2-5; perhaps TRBD1 as D (6 bases). From germline, CDR1 is MNHEY and CDR2 SVGAGI. The CDR3 covers 17 residues. With 2 bases removed from V and 5 bases from J, the gap between germline ends came to 21 bases.

Only a few counts were recorded for this clonotype. V usage is TRBV20-1 and J usage is TRBJ1-1, with a possible D match to TRBD1 (5 bases). V gave up 5 bases and J gave up 0 bases, with 13 bases separating them. Per the germline V gene, CDR1 is DFQATT and CDR2 is SNEGSKA (reference sequence). The CDR3 contains 14 residues. This CDR3 reads CSAAPAGLNTEAFF. In nucleotides, the CDR3 is TGCAGTGCTGCCCCGGCAGGGTTGAACACTGAAGCTTTCTTT.

CDR3 DNA sequence: TGCAGTGCTAGAGCATACTGGGACCCAGGGGTCGATACGCAGTATTTT. Its protein is CSARAYWDPGVDTQYF. The V call is TRBV20-1, the J call TRBJ2-3, with D maybe TRBD1 (6 bases). Germline V gene sequence: CDR1 DFQATT, CDR2 SNEGSKA (reference sequence). Trimming took 1 base from V and 6 from J, leaving 20 bases between them. This CDR3 comprises 16 residues.

There are many counts of this clonotype. One end of the junction varies from germline; a read error may be responsible. The chain is built from TRBV7-9 and TRBJ2-7; no definite D call. The CDR3 runs 13 residues. Looked up from germline, CDR1 is SEHNR and CDR2 is FQNEAQ (reference sequence). The chain's CDR3 is CASSLESSYEQYF. The CDR3 nucleotides read TGTGCCAGCAGTTTAGAGAGCTCCTACGAGCAGTACTTC.

The rearrangement links TRBV21-1 to TRBJ2-2; the listed D gene, TRBD1, was not tested against the DNA. TRBV21-1 is described as a pseudogene. This CDR3 spans 17 amino acids. CDR3 loop: CASSKVRTGANTGELFF. The CDR3 DNA is TGTGCCAGCAGCAAAGTTCGGACAGGAGCTAACACCGGGGAGCTGTTTTTT.

The chain carries TRBV12-3 or TRBV12-4 and TRBJ2-5; the match to TRBD2 covers 8 bases. The CDR3 loop spans 13 amino acids. The junction had 8 bases not matched to a gene; V was cut back by 5 bases and J by 9 bases. The CDR3 protein is CASSDAAGRAQYF. The CDR3 nucleotides read TGTGCCAGCAGTGACGCAGCCGGGAGGGCCCAGTACTTC.

The chain employs TRBV20-1 and TRBJ2-1, with 7 bases aligning to TRBD2. The germline V gene encodes CDR1 DFQATT and CDR2 SNEGSKA (reference sequence). The CDR3 is made up of 16 amino acids. Trimming took 3 bases from V and 2 from J; bases not matched to a gene: 10. The CDR3 here is CSARDPGSGTYNEQFF. Here the CDR3 DNA reads TGCAGTGCTAGGGATCCCGGGAGCGGGACCTACAATGAGCAGTTCTTC.

This chain joins TRBV20-1 and TRBJ2-5; D is undetermined. The CDR3 runs 13 residues. V was pared by 2 bases and J by 1 base, with 8 bases between. The germline V gene encodes CDR1 DFQATT and CDR2 SNEGSKA (reference sequence). The DNA for the CDR3 is TGCAGTGCTAGATATGCAGGCCAAGAGACCCAGTACTTC. The encoded protein is CSARYAGQETQYF.

The genes are TRBV5-6 and TRBJ2-2; 11 bases are shared with TRBD1. There are 16 residues in the CDR3. Trimming cost V 2 bases and J 6 bases; bases outside gene matches: 6. In germline, CDR1 is SGHDT, CDR2 YYEEEE. The CDR3 spells CASSFVGQGDSGELFF. The CDR3 DNA reads as TGTGCCAGCAGCTTCGTGGGACAGGGGGACTCCGGGGAGCTGTTTTTT.

The chain joins TRBV20-1 to TRBJ2-1; D is unclear. The V end lost 6 bases, the J end lost 0 bases, and 21 bases lay between the germline ends. The V gene's germline CDR1 is DFQATT and CDR2 SNEGSKA (reference sequence). CDR3 length: 17 residues. The CDR3 reads CSAPRLEGRSSYNEQFF. CDR3 sequence (DNA): TGCAGTGCCCCGCGACTTGAAGGGCGGAGCTCCTACAATGAGCAGTTCTTC.

This sequence joins TRBV7-6 and TRBJ1-5; the D is unclear. CDR1 and CDR2 (germline): SGHVS, FNYEAQ. The CDR3 loop spans 18 amino acids. V shed 1 base and J shed 0 bases, with 16 bases lying between them. The CDR3 reads CASSLGTVSVISNQPQHF. The CDR3 DNA follows: TGTGCCAGCAGCTTAGGCACAGTGTCGGTAATTAGCAATCAGCCCCAGCATTTT.

The J gene is TRBJ2-1, the V gene TRBV7-9; 9 bases match TRBD2. Germline V CDR1 and CDR2: SEHNR, FQNEAQ (reference sequence). The CDR3 loop spans 12 amino acids. The J segment lost 10 bases and the V segment lost 6 bases, leaving 4 bases of the junction unmatched. This CDR3 reads CASRERGAEQFF. CDR3 nucleotides: TGTGCCAGCAGGGAGCGGGGGGCCGAGCAGTTCTTC.

The rearrangement uses TRBV6-1 and TRBJ1-1; TRBD1 might be the D (6 bases). This CDR3 has 16 residues. V was cut by 1 base and J by 7 bases, with 19 bases left in between. Germline loops: CDR1 MNHNS, CDR2 SASEGT. CDR3 coding DNA: TGTGCCAGCAGTGAAGTATTTGGCAGGGGAACGAGTGAAGCTTTCTTT. Amino acid sequence: CASSEVFGRGTSEAFF.

On this clonotype itself: A much larger clone lies one base from this, so it may be a read error. CDR3 amino acids: CASSLGATIHTDAQYF. As DNA, the CDR3 is TGTGCCAGCAGTTTAGGTGCTACGATACACACAGATGCGCAGTATTTT. This chain links TRBV12-3 or TRBV12-4 with TRBJ2-3; D is unresolved. This CDR3 spans 16 amino acids.

As regards this clonotype: A junction end diverges from the germline sequence, so it may reflect a read error. This chain uses TRBV13 with TRBJ2-7; D may be TRBD2 (5 bases). CDR1 is PRHDT and CDR2 is FYEKMQ in the germline V gene (reference sequence). CDR3 size: 14 residues. The CDR3, as DNA: TGCGCTAGCAGCGTAGGCGTAGCGTCCTACGAGCAGTACTTC. This sequence encodes CASSVGVASYEQYF.

The DNA of the CDR3 is TGCAGCGTTACATTATCGGGGGACACTGAAGCTTTCTTT. This gives the protein CSVTLSGDTEAFF. V is TRBV29-1 and J is TRBJ1-1; D may be TRBD1 (5 bases). Germline values: CDR1 SQVTM, CDR2 ANQGSEA. The V end was cut by 5 bases, the J end by 3 bases, with 13 bases between. This CDR3 has 13 amino acids. Drawing the rest from reference TRBV29-1 and TRBJ1-1, the complete variable domain is SAVISQKPSRDICQRGTSLTIQCQVDSQVTMMFWYRQQPGQSLTLIATANQGSEATYESGFVIDKFPISRPNLTFSTLTVSNMSPEDSSIYLCSVTLSGDTEAFFGQGTRLTVV.

This rearrangement joins TRBV29-1 to TRBJ1-1; TRBD1 matches at 8 bases. The CDR3 loop spans 13 amino acids. CDR1 is SQVTM and CDR2 is ANQGSEA in the germline V gene. Losses at the gene ends were 7 bases for V and 4 bases for J; bases not matched to a gene: 8. The CDR3 nucleotides read TGCAGCGCAACCAGGGGGCGCGGCACTGAAGCTTTCTTT. Translation gives CSATRGRGTEAFF.

This clonotype was seen more than once but under ten times. The chain employs TRBV5-5 and TRBJ1-1; D not certain. The CDR3 runs to 13 residues. Trimming removed 4 bases from V and 5 bases from J, with 12 bases in between. Germline V gene lookup returns CDR1 SGHKS and CDR2 YYEKEE (reference sequence). The CDR3: CASSPNPRTEAFF. The CDR3 DNA sequence: TGTGCCAGCAGCCCAAACCCGCGAACTGAAGCTTTCTTT. Filled out from reference TRBV5-5 and TRBJ1-1, the complete variable domain reads DAGVTQSPTHLIKTRGQQVTLRCSPISGHKSVSWYQQVLGQGPQFIFQYYEKEERGRGNFPDRFSARQFPNYSSELNVNALLLGDSALYLCASSPNPRTEAFFGQGTRLTVV.

This clonotype occurred a few times. V usage is TRBV5-1 and J usage is TRBJ1-4, with a weak D call TRBD1 (6 bases). The germline V and J ends were trimmed by 3 bases and 5 bases, with 14 bases remaining between them. The CDR3 is 15 amino acids. Germline values: CDR1 SGHRS, CDR2 YFSETQ. The CDR3 protein is CASSYGQPGNEKLFF. Here the CDR3 DNA reads TGCGCCAGCAGCTACGGACAGCCGGGGAATGAAAAACTGTTTTTT.

The V gene is TRBV12-3 or TRBV12-4, the J gene TRBJ2-3; possible D gene TRBD2, 6 bases. CDR3 length: 15 residues. Trimming shortened V by 6 bases and J by 9 bases, and 22 bases separated the two germline ends. The CDR3 sequence: CASSSSRGPGWTQYF. Here the CDR3 DNA reads TGTGCCAGCAGCTCATCGCGGGGTCCCGGGTGGACGCAGTATTTT.